Below, 31 T cell receptor beta chains from the same sample are listed, as sequenced in a study of T cell responses to AZD1222 COVID-19 vaccine. Profiling relied on immunoSEQ multiplex PCR, and the TCRdb table lists in-frame clones only, not all of them. Among about 130,000 clones listed, approximately 85% were seen once. Sequenced material: peripheral blood, taken 28 days after the second AZD1222 dose. The receptor set was obtained from an adult who received the AZD1222 COVID-19 vaccine.

The chain is built from TRBV23-1 and TRBJ1-4, with D possibly TRBD1 on 6 matching bases. TRBV23-1 is flagged as an ORF with uncertain function. The CDR3 has 15 amino acids. Trimming took off 2 bases at V and 8 bases at J, with 15 bases between the two ends. The CDR3 DNA follows: TGCGCCAGCAGTCAAGTCGACAAGGGGGGCGAAAAACTGTTTTTT. It translates to CASSQVDKGGEKLFF.

Written as DNA, the CDR3 is TGTGCCATCGCCCCCGGGACCGCAAACCAAGAGACCCAGTACTTC. It encodes CAIAPGTANQETQYF. This rearrangement joins TRBV10-3 to TRBJ2-5; either TRBD1 or TRBD2 may fit D (5 bases each). The CDR3 is 15 residues long. Germline CDR1 and CDR2: ENHRY and SYGVKD. The V and J ends lost 8 bases and 0 bases respectively, with 16 bases between them.

The J gene is TRBJ2-3, the V gene TRBV5-1; 11 positions agree with TRBD1. V dropped 4 bases and J dropped 4; count of bases not matched to a gene: 8. Germline CDR1 and CDR2: SGHRS and YFSETQ. CDR3 length equals 16 residues. CDR3 bases: TGCGCCAGCAGCACAAGGACAGGGGGCGCCTCAGATACGCAGTATTTT. Translating it yields CASSTRTGGASDTQYF.

V is TRBV4-1 and J is TRBJ2-1; maybe TRBD1 (6 bases). V shed 2 bases and J shed 0 bases, with 11 bases lying between them. The CDR3 length is 16 residues. Germline CDR1 reads MGHRA; CDR2 reads YSYEKL. CDR3 residues: CASSQRQASSYNEQFF. In nucleotides, the CDR3 is TGCGCCAGCAGCCAAAGACAGGCGAGCTCCTACAATGAGCAGTTCTTC.

The chain links TRBV3-1 (or the pseudogene TRBV3-2) to TRBJ1-1; TRBD1 matches at 8 bases. This CDR3 has 15 amino acids. Germline trimming cut 0 bases from V and 4 bases from J; bases unmatched to any gene: 4. Germline CDR1 LGHDT, CDR2 YNNKEL (reference sequence). The CDR3 loop reads CASSQDYGTGTEAFF. CDR3 DNA: TGTGCCAGCAGCCAAGATTATGGGACAGGCACTGAAGCTTTCTTT.

The chain employs TRBV2 and TRBJ2-5; 9 bases agree with TRBD1. The CDR3 has 13 residues. V was pared by 5 bases and J by 5 bases, with 3 bases of the junction left unmatched. Germline assignment: CDR1 SNHLY and CDR2 FYNNEI. This chain's CDR3 is CASSWDRVETQYF. For the CDR3, the DNA is TGTGCCAGCAGTTGGGACAGGGTCGAGACCCAGTACTTC.

The chain employs TRBV11-2 and TRBJ1-1; D unclear. The CDR3 has 13 amino acids. V lost 1 base, J lost 3 bases, and 6 bases lay in between. The germline CDR1 and CDR2 sequences are SGHAT and FQNNGV. This CDR3 reads CASSLGRYTEAFF. DNA of the CDR3: TGTGCCAGCAGCTTAGGCCGGTACACTGAAGCTTTCTTT.

The chain uses TRBV5-1 and TRBJ1-5; weak D call: TRBD1 (5 bases). Germline lookup yields CDR1 SGHRS and CDR2 YFSETQ. With 0 bases removed from V and 11 bases from J, the gap between germline ends came to 18 bases. This CDR3 has 15 amino acids. This CDR3 reads CASSLGQTSREAQHF. The DNA for the CDR3 is TGCGCCAGCAGCTTGGGACAGACCTCGAGGGAGGCCCAGCATTTT.

The chain uses TRBV2 and TRBJ2-7; 9 bases are a match to TRBD1. J lost 2 bases, V lost 2 bases, and 7 bases had no gene match. The germline CDR1 and CDR2 sequences are SNHLY and FYNNEI. The CDR3 is made up of 16 amino acids. As DNA, the CDR3 is TGTGCCAGCAGTGAAAACCTGGGACAGGGAACCTACGAGCAGTACTTC. Protein product: CASSENLGQGTYEQYF.

This chain uses TRBV28 with TRBJ1-2; D is unclear. The CDR3 sequence is 12 residues long. The germline V gene has CDR1 MDHEN and CDR2 SYDVKM. Deletions cut 5 bases from V and 3 bases from J, with 7 bases between. The CDR3: CASSPTDYGYTF. CDR3 DNA: TGTGCCAGCAGTCCTACGGACTATGGCTACACCTTC.

V usage is TRBV2 and J usage is TRBJ2-5; tentative D call: TRBD1 (5 bases). Deletions cut 10 bases from V and 1 base from J, with 16 bases between. CDR1 is SNHLY and CDR2 is FYNNEI in the germline V gene. The CDR3 covers 14 residues. The CDR3 protein is CANVRQHPQETQYF. CDR3 DNA sequence: TGTGCCAACGTCAGACAGCACCCCCAAGAGACCCAGTACTTC.

The gene calls are TRBV19 and TRBJ1-2, with D maybe TRBD1 (6 bases). CDR3 size: 12 residues. CDR1 and CDR2 from the germline V gene are LNHDA and SQIVND (reference sequence). Trimming shortened V by 6 bases and J by 5 bases, and 10 bases separated the two germline ends. In nucleotides, the CDR3 is TGTGCCAGTAGGCCGGGACATTATGGCTACACCTTC. It encodes CASRPGHYGYTF.

The gene calls are TRBV11-2 and TRBJ1-2; 8 bases align to TRBD1. The J segment lost 7 bases and the V segment lost 5 bases, leaving 0 bases of the junction unmatched. Germline assignment: CDR1 SGHAT and CDR2 FQNNGV. The CDR3 loop spans 11 amino acids. The CDR3 DNA reads as TGTGCCAGCAGCCAGGGGGCTGGCTACACCTTC. Its translation: CASSQGAGYTF.

This chain connects TRBV12-3 or TRBV12-4 to TRBJ1-2; D remains ambiguous. CDR3 length equals 13 residues. V lost 3 bases and J 2 bases, leaving 7 bases between the germline ends. The CDR3: CASSFVGNYGYTF. DNA for the CDR3: TGTGCCAGCAGTTTCGTAGGCAACTATGGCTACACCTTC.

The chain recombines TRBV12-3 or TRBV12-4 with TRBJ1-2; no reliable D call. Between the trimmed V and J ends, which lost 6 bases and 4 bases, there was a span of 6 bases. The CDR3 has 11 residues. The CDR3 loop reads CASRLGYGYTF. The CDR3 nucleotides are TGTGCCAGCAGGCTAGGCTATGGCTACACCTTC.

The chain joins TRBV3-1 (or the pseudogene TRBV3-2) to TRBJ2-7; D ambiguous. The germline V gene has CDR1 LGHDT and CDR2 YNNKEL (reference sequence). V lost 3 bases and J lost 5, with 5 bases in between. CDR3 length: 11 residues. The CDR3 reads CASSQSHEQYF. The CDR3 DNA reads as TGTGCCAGCAGCCAGAGTCACGAGCAGTACTTC.

The genes are TRBV7-2 and TRBJ1-1; a weak D match, TRBD1 (5 bases). CDR1 and CDR2 from the germline V gene are SGHTA and FQGNSA. The CDR3 length is 14 residues. Trimming stripped 7 bases from V and 3 bases from J, with 15 bases between. CDR3 sequence (DNA): TGTGCCAGCACCTACACGTTCAGGGACACTGAAGCTTTCTTT. Translating it yields CASTYTFRDTEAFF.

This clone was seen only a few times. The chain joins TRBV19 to TRBJ1-5; D gene ambiguous. Trimming took off 1 base at V and 0 bases at J, with 13 bases between the two ends. Per the germline V gene, CDR1 is LNHDA and CDR2 is SQIVND (reference sequence). The CDR3 has 17 amino acids. CDR3 residues: CASSIGVGLISNQPQHF. The CDR3 DNA sequence: TGTGCCAGTAGTATAGGGGTTGGACTAATTAGCAATCAGCCCCAGCATTTT. Together with reference TRBV19 and TRBJ1-5, the CDR3 gives the full variable domain: DGGITQSPKYLFRKEGQNVTLSCEQNLNHDAMYWYRQDPGQGLRLIYYSQIVNDFQKGDIAEGYSVSREKKESFPLTVTSAQKNPTAFYLCASSIGVGLISNQPQHFGDGTRLSIL.

The gene calls are TRBV5-4 and TRBJ1-2, with 8 bases lining up with TRBD1. Trimming cost V 0 bases and J 3 bases; bases outside gene matches: 4. The CDR3 is 15 residues long. Germline CDR1 reads SGHNT; CDR2 reads YYREEE (reference sequence). The CDR3 DNA is TGTGCCAGCAGCTTGGATTACAGGGGGGACTATGGCTACACCTTC. Translation gives CASSLDYRGDYGYTF. Full variable domain (remainder filled in from reference TRBV5-4 and TRBJ1-2): ETGVTQSPTHLIKTRGQQVTLRCSSQSGHNTVSWYQQALGQGPQFIFQYYREEENGRGNFPPRFSGLQFPNYSSELNVNALELDDSALYLCASSLDYRGDYGYTFGSGTRLTVV.

This clone was observed a handful of times. The V and J genes are TRBV18 and TRBJ1-2; 7 nucleotides agree with TRBD1. Germline trimming cut 5 bases from V and 4 bases from J; bases unmatched to any gene: 10. The germline V gene has CDR1 KGHSH and CDR2 LQKENI. The CDR3 totals 15 residues. CDR3 bases: TGTGCCAGCTCAGGTACAGGGGTTCAATCCTATGGCTACACCTTC. Amino acid sequence: CASSGTGVQSYGYTF.

The chain carries TRBV3-1 (or the pseudogene TRBV3-2) and TRBJ1-1, with D hard to call. The length of the CDR3 is 15 residues. Germline loops: CDR1 LGHDT, CDR2 YNNKEL (reference sequence). Trimming removed 2 bases from V and 2 bases from J, with 12 bases in between. The CDR3 reads CASSQMSQINTEAFF. As DNA, the CDR3 is TGTGCCAGCAGCCAAATGAGCCAGATTAACACTGAAGCTTTCTTT.

V gene TRBV29-1 combines with J gene TRBJ2-5; D may match TRBD1 or TRBD2 (5 bases each). The CDR3 contains 13 residues. Germline CDR1 reads SQVTM; CDR2 reads ANQGSEA. V was cut by 7 bases and J by 5 bases, with 17 bases left in between. Here the CDR3 DNA reads TGCAGCGCCTCAGGGAGTTTCGGGGAGACCCAGTACTTC. This codes for CSASGSFGETQYF. Complete variable domain (other parts from reference TRBV29-1 and TRBJ2-5): SAVISQKPSRDICQRGTSLTIQCQVDSQVTMMFWYRQQPGQSLTLIATANQGSEATYESGFVIDKFPISRPNLTFSTLTVSNMSPEDSSIYLCSASGSFGETQYFGPGTRLLVL.

The rearrangement joins TRBV11-2 to TRBJ1-2; D may be TRBD1 (5 bases). The CDR3 has 12 amino acids. V lost 1 base and J lost 8, with 8 bases in between. The germline V gene encodes CDR1 SGHAT and CDR2 FQNNGV. The CDR3 is CASSLAGGGYTF. The CDR3 coding sequence is TGTGCCAGCAGCTTAGCCGGGGGGGGCTACACCTTC.

This clone came up once. The V call is TRBV5-5, the J call TRBJ2-5; 9 positions agree with TRBD1. The germline V gene has CDR1 SGHKS and CDR2 YYEKEE (reference sequence). V trimming: 3 bases; J trimming: 2 bases; junction bases outside the gene matches: 8. The length of the CDR3 is 16 residues. Written as DNA, the CDR3 is TGTGCCAGCAGCTCTGGACAGGGGAAATTACAAGAGACCCAGTACTTC. Protein sequence: CASSSGQGKLQETQYF.

This clone occurred a few times. The chain recombines TRBV7-7 with TRBJ2-5, with a possible D match to TRBD2 (6 bases). V lost 1 base and J 2 bases, leaving 11 bases between the germline ends. Per the germline V gene, CDR1 is SSHAT and CDR2 is FNYEAQ (reference sequence). The CDR3 sequence is 15 residues long. The CDR3 DNA is TGTGCCAGCAGCTTAGGGGGGGACCGACAAGAGACCCAGTACTTC. Its protein product is CASSLGGDRQETQYF.

This chain joins TRBV6-1 and TRBJ1-1; D is perhaps TRBD1 (6 bases). V was clipped by 2 bases and J by 11 bases, with 12 bases between them. Looked up from germline, CDR1 is MNHNS and CDR2 is SASEGT. The CDR3 covers 12 residues. The CDR3 DNA is TGTGCCAGCAGTGAATTCAGGGGATTGGCTTTCTTT. This sequence encodes CASSEFRGLAFF.

The gene calls are TRBV3-1 (or the pseudogene TRBV3-2) and TRBJ1-1; D might be TRBD1 (6 bases). Germline CDR1 and CDR2: LGHDT and YNNKEL (reference sequence). The CDR3 loop spans 16 amino acids. V was cut by 4 bases and J by 1 base, with 16 bases left in between. This CDR3 reads CASSLSSGQPNTEAFF. CDR3 bases: TGTGCCAGCAGCCTATCATCCGGACAGCCGAACACTGAAGCTTTCTTT.

The rearrangement uses TRBV28 and TRBJ1-6, with 7 bases fitting TRBD1. There are 14 residues in the CDR3. Germline lookup yields CDR1 MDHEN and CDR2 SYDVKM. V trimming: 8 bases; J trimming: 7 bases; junction bases outside the gene matches: 8. CDR3: CASRGGTENSPLHF. In DNA form, the CDR3 reads TGTGCCAGCCGGGGCGGGACAGAAAATTCACCCCTCCACTTT.

This clone was observed a handful of times. This chain uses TRBV5-6 with TRBJ1-1; weak D call: TRBD1 (5 bases). CDR1 SGHDT and CDR2 YYEEEE come from the germline V gene. V shed 2 bases and J shed 2 bases, with 22 bases lying between them. This CDR3 is 18 amino acids long. CDR3: CASSFPSRGELTNTEAFF. The DNA for the CDR3 is TGTGCCAGCAGCTTCCCCTCGAGAGGGGAACTAACTAACACTGAAGCTTTCTTT.

V and J are TRBV29-1 and TRBJ1-1; D is unresolved. Trimming left V 0 bases short and J 5 bases short, with 7 bases between. The CDR3 has 12 residues. Germline V CDR1 and CDR2: SQVTM, ANQGSEA. The CDR3 protein is CSVEDPETEAFF. The CDR3 coding sequence is TGCAGCGTTGAAGATCCGGAGACTGAAGCTTTCTTT.

This rearrangement joins TRBV28 to TRBJ1-5; no reliable D call. CDR3 size: 15 residues. Trimming removed 5 bases from V and 6 bases from J, with 17 bases in between. From germline, CDR1 is MDHEN and CDR2 SYDVKM. CDR3 DNA sequence: TGTGCCAGCAGTATAGGATTGGGAATCCTTCAGCCCCAGCATTTT. Its protein product is CASSIGLGILQPQHF.